This T cell receptor beta chain originates from a study of chemoradiotherapy in HPV16-positive cancers. Generated by immunoSEQ multiplex PCR, the TCRdb table keeps only in-frame clones and is missing some. The sample records about 8,800 clones, approximately 70% being singletons. Material: tumor tissue, obtained from a patient who underwent chemoradiotherapy. The clonotype comes from a human donor with HPV-associated anogenital cancer.

The CDR3 loop is CAGGDRNTEAFF. The CDR3 nucleotides read TGTGCCGGAGGGGACCGGAACACTGAAGCTTTCTTT. The chain carries TRBV7-9 and TRBJ1-1; a weak D match, TRBD1 (5 bases). Germline loops: CDR1 SEHNR, CDR2 FQNEAQ (reference sequence). V was pared by 11 bases and J by 1 base, with 11 bases between. This CDR3 has 12 amino acids.